This T cell receptor beta chain is drawn from a study of CD8 T cells in Susac syndrome. The study sequenced TCR beta in blood CD8+ and CD4+ T cells. The individuals used as controls were healthy donors who had been matched for both age and sex. FACS enriched CD8+ TEMRA cells, while bulk CD8+ and CD4+ were negatively isolated. Germline assignment: CDR1 SGHDN and CDR2 FVKESK. The CDR3 contains 13 residues. Trimming took 0 bases from V and 3 from J, leaving 5 bases between them. Reverse transcription used roughly 0.45 to 1 ug RNA and random hexamers. TCRdb passed the immunoSEQ multiplex PCR reads through MiXCR, listing each CDR3 protein once. The sample contains about 120,000 distinct CDR3 sequences, around 90% of which appear only once.

The receptor was derived from a human donor in good health. Sequenced: CD4+ T cells from PBMCs. The chain is built from TRBV14 and TRBJ1-1, with D uncertain. CDR3 sequence: CASSQDGDTEAFF. The CDR3 DNA follows: TGTGCCAGCAGCCAAGATGGGGACACTGAAGCTTTCTTT.